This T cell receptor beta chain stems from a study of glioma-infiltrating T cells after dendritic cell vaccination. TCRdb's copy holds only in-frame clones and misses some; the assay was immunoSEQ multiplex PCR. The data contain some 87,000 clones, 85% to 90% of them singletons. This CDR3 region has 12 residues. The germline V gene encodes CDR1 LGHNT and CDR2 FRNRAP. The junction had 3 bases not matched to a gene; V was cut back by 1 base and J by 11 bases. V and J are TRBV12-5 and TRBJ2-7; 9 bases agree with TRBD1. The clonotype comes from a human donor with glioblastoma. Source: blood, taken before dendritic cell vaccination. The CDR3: CASGLADRGEYF. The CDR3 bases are TGTGCTAGTGGTTTGGCGGACAGGGGCGAGTACTTC.